These 5 T cell receptor beta chains were all obtained from the same sample, sequenced in a study of OX40 agonist ivuxolimab in advanced cancers. Repertoires were generated with immunoSEQ multiplex PCR, while TCRdb's copy carries only in-frame clones and drops some. The repertoire has about 80,000 clones, roughly 87% of them found once; the top ten carry roughly 5.8%. This specimen was CD4+ or CD8+ T cells sorted from blood, taken in a trial of the OX40 agonist ivuxolimab. Every receptor here comes from an adult with an advanced solid tumor such as melanoma, head and neck, liver or kidney cancer.

The chain combines TRBV5-1 with TRBJ2-7; no firm D call. This CDR3 is 14 amino acids long. The germline V gene encodes CDR1 SGHRS and CDR2 YFSETQ. V was cut by 7 bases and J by 7 bases, with 21 bases left in between. CDR3 DNA sequence: TGCGCCAGCGCCTGGGAAACGGACCCTGTTGAGCAGTACTTC. Translation gives CASAWETDPVEQYF.

The gene calls are TRBV9 and TRBJ2-6; TRBD2 matches at 7 bases. Per the germline V gene, CDR1 is SGDLS and CDR2 is YYNGEE. The V gene end was trimmed by 4 bases and the J gene end by 2 bases; junction bases not matched to a gene: 12. The CDR3 consists of 18 residues. The DNA for the CDR3 is TGTGCCAGCAGCTTGGGAGGGGTAAGAGTCCCTGGGGCCAACGTCCTGACTTTC. Amino acid sequence: CASSLGGVRVPGANVLTF.

The rearrangement links TRBV5-6 to TRBJ2-3; 9 nucleotides match TRBD1. After removal of 2 bases from V and 5 bases from J, the junction contained 6 bases not matched to a gene. The CDR3 runs to 15 residues. CDR1 is SGHDT, CDR2 YYEEEE, per germline. The CDR3 sequence is CASSFKQGAGDTQYF. CDR3 coding DNA: TGTGCCAGCAGCTTCAAACAGGGGGCGGGAGATACGCAGTATTTT.

The chain has TRBV5-1 and TRBJ2-1, with TRBD1 as a possible D gene (6 bases). Germline V gene lookup returns CDR1 SGHRS and CDR2 YFSETQ. The CDR3 spans 17 residues. V lost 0 bases and J 6 bases, leaving 19 bases between the germline ends. As DNA, the CDR3 is TGCGCCAGCAGCTTGGCCCTCATGGGGGCTAGCAGCAATGAGCAGTTCTTC. This sequence encodes CASSLALMGASSNEQFF.

The CDR3 sequence is CAISESTAIYEQYF. The CDR3 DNA reads TGTGCCATCAGTGAGTCGACAGCGATCTACGAGCAGTACTTC. The V call is TRBV10-3, the J call TRBJ2-7; a possible D gene is TRBD1 (5 bases). V gave up 0 bases and J gave up 3 bases, with 9 bases separating them. From germline, CDR1 is ENHRY and CDR2 SYGVKD. The CDR3 contains 14 residues.